These 3 T cell receptor beta chains were all obtained from the same sample, sequenced in a study of CD8+ T cells in alopecia areata. As the sequencing template, cDNA was produced by extracting RNA and reverse transcribing it. Generated by immunoSEQ multiplex PCR, the TCRdb table keeps only in-frame clones and is missing some. The table records almost 250,000 clones, roughly two thirds of them present only once. The input for sequencing was CD4+ T cells sorted from blood, taken at week 0. The receptors were gathered from a human donor with alopecia areata.

This clone was counted between two and nine times. The rearrangement uses TRBV9 and TRBJ1-6; tentatively, D is TRBD1 (6 bases). The germline V gene encodes CDR1 SGDLS and CDR2 YYNGEE. Between the trimmed V and J ends, which lost 0 bases and 6 bases, there was a span of 7 bases. The CDR3 runs to 14 residues. For the CDR3, the DNA is TGTGCCAGCAGCGTAGTACAGGGTAATTCACCCCTCCACTTT. It specifies CASSVVQGNSPLHF.

V usage is TRBV29-1 and J usage is TRBJ2-5; a weak D match, TRBD2 (7 bases). V lost 4 bases, J lost 5 bases, and 17 bases lay in between. The CDR3 totals 14 residues. The V gene's germline CDR1 is SQVTM and CDR2 ANQGSEA. The CDR3 bases are TGCAGCGTTGTGTTGCAGGGGAGGGGTGAGACCCAGTACTTC. Translated: CSVVLQGRGETQYF.

CDR3 in DNA: TGCGCCAGCAGCAACCCGACCAGGGGAGGACTAGCGGGGAAATCCTACGAGCAGTACTTC. Translated: CASSNPTRGGLAGKSYEQYF. V is TRBV5-1 and J is TRBJ2-7, with 12 bases aligning to TRBD2. Germline-derived CDR1 and CDR2 are SGHRS and YFSETQ. The CDR3 consists of 20 residues. Trimming at V came to 4 bases and at J to 1 base, leaving 18 bases not matched to a gene.